This T cell receptor beta chain emerged from a study of T cell responses to AZD1222 COVID-19 vaccine (dated by TCRdb to about 2021). Concerning the study at large: AZD1222 recipients given second doses at about 4 weeks or at about 12 weeks were pooled, since spike-specific TCR depth and breadth were not found to differ between the two schedules. TCR sequencing was performed for 230 to 250 trial participants, of whom roughly 200 were given two doses of AZD1222 and approximately 25 were given two doses of MenACWY control vaccine. Trial participants were enrolled into age subgroups of 18-55, 56-69 and 70-plus years, which contained about 150, 28 and 57 TCR-sequenced participants, respectively.

According to the study, the label for this sample's time point signals: baseline before first vaccination. Vaccinee samples were obtained from the UK trials COV001 and COV002, which included a single-blind randomized controlled phase 2/3 trial of AZD1222 (ChAdOx1 nCoV-19) in healthy adults. Trial participant PBMC samples were collected at day 0 and day 28 after the second dose for TCRbeta chain sequencing. Summary of the overall study and its limitations: Reportedly, almost half of the unique spike-specific TCRs recognized epitopes lying outside the regions that are mutated in the B.1.351 and B.1.1.7 variants. Conclusions about previously exposed vaccinees are limited, since just five to seven AZD1222 recipients were seropositive for SARS-CoV-2 at baseline. The whole spike protein was spanned by vaccine-associated CD4 TCRs, and dominant responses were seen in regions 160-218 and 743-854. Because no day 14 peak-response samples were available, the repertoires could be characterized only after the peak T cell response. In the small 56-69-year group, the increase in depth fell short of significance, most likely because of low power. A significant rise in spike-specific TCR breadth and depth was observed after two AZD1222 doses relative to day 0 and relative to MenACWY recipients. Participants were mostly white British and included more females than males, and it was suggested by the authors that clonal diversity may have been underestimated.

The CDR3 regions of human TCRbeta chains were subjected to immunosequencing. The source study handled its data this way. Repertoire TCRs were checked for matches against a reference library of SARS-CoV-2-specific TCRs that had been generated using the MIRA antigen-specificity platform. Breadth meant the fraction of unique TCRs that were SARS-CoV-2-associated, whereas depth meant the fraction of total T cells that were SARS-CoV-2-associated. Each spike-specific TCR was assigned to its reactive spike region and to a CD4 or CD8 class using the MIRA data. Log10-transformed breadth and depth values were compared by one-way ANOVA with Sidak's multiple comparisons tests. In its TCRdb copy, this immuneACCESS table keeps in-frame sequences only and misses some clones. Where compared with another copy, unresolved V genes explain less than half of these, and the others have no known cause. V and J calls and clone size are as listed in that table; D and trimming were resolved from the DNA. In this sample the table shows 130,000 to 150,000 clones, under 95% of which occur a single time. Jointly, the top ten make up 1.5% to 2% of the sample.

With respect to this clone: Its binding antigen is unknown. Base qualities are not at hand, and no much larger clone is one base apart.

This receptor was taken from an adult in good health. The sequencing here drew on peripheral blood, taken on day 0 of AZD1222 vaccination.

The bases are TGTGCCAGCTCACCGTCGGGGTATGAGAGAACAGATACGCAGTATTTT. This is translated as CASSPSGYERTDTQYF. The sequence is built from TRBV18 and TRBJ2-3; TRBD2 is a weak D gene call, 5 bases matching. CDR1 and CDR2, per the germline V gene, are KGHSH and LQKENI. Relative to germline, V is 3 bases shorter and J is 3 bases shorter, with 16 bases between their ends. Reading from cysteine to phenylalanine, the CDR3 counts 16 amino acids. Only CDR3 DNA remains: 48 bases, in frame from the first base.